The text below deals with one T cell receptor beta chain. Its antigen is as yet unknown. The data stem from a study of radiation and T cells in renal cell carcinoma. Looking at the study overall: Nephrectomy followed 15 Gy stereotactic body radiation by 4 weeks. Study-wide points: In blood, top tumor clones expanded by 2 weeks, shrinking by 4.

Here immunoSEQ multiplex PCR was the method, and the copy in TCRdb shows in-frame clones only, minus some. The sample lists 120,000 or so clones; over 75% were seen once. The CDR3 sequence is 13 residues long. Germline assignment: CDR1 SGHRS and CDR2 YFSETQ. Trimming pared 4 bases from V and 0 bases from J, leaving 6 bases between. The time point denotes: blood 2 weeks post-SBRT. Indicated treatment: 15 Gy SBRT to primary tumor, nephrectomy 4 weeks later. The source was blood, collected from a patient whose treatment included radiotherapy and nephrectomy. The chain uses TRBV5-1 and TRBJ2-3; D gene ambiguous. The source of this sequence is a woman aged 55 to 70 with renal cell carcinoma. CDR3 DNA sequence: TGCGCCAGCAGCCCACAGAGCACAGATACGCAGTATTTT. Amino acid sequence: CASSPQSTDTQYF.